The present entry profiles one TCR beta chain with its context. Its antigen is not yet known. No much larger clone is present one base from it, and per-base qualities are unavailable. This sample stems from a study of blood T cell repertoires in COVID-19 (dated by TCRdb to 2020 to 2022). About the full investigation: The collaborator samples originated in the United States, Italy and Spain and spanned the acute and convalescent phases of COVID-19. Sample metadata almost always included a de-identified subject ID, COVID-19 status, age in years and sex. The prospective study material was composed of cDNA or gDNA derived from T cells, B-cell-depleted T cells, or PBMCs. Deeply sampled blood TCRbeta repertoires from subjects exposed to, actively infected with, or recovered from COVID-19 were included in the dataset. A freely available public database, intended as a resource for researchers studying the immune response to SARS-CoV-2, is where the repertoires were released. Where available, HLA class I and class II types were obtained from metadata supplied by the sample provider rather than from assay-based typing. Samples were obtained from the ongoing ImmuneRACE study (first 160 participants) and from 1,254 subjects provided by 6 global collaborators.

A second Seattle source provided samples from volunteer blood donors who had recovered from COVID-19. Collaborating institutions collected whole blood in K2EDTA tubes following their own protocols. For TCRbeta analysis, collaborators shipped samples in one of three forms: frozen whole blood, isolated PBMCs, or DNA extracted from either of those sample types. Broader findings and caveats from the paper: Clinical and demographic metadata were provided uncurated, with the amount varying by source and participant.

TCRbeta CDR3 regions were amplified from genomic DNA using the immunoSEQ Assay, a bias-controlled multiplex PCR. The study's processing was this. Within the assay, amplification of reference gene primers was used to estimate how many nucleated cells each sample contained. Sequence reads were collapsed and filtered to measure the absolute abundance of every unique TCRbeta CDR3 rearrangement. For each sample, productive Simpson clonality was calculated as the square root of Simpson's diversity index over productive rearrangements. The clones in this table, taken by TCRdb from immuneACCESS, are in-frame only. Not every clone is retained; where verified, under half of the shortfall comes from an unresolved V gene, and the cause of the rest is unknown. The D gene and trimming were derived from the DNA, and the V and J assignments and clone size from that table. This sample lists approximately 300,000 clones; around 89% were detected once. Of the sample, roughly 6.7% falls within the top ten clones.

The sequenced sample consisted of peripheral blood. This sequence was found in a young man who had recovered from COVID-19.

The CDR3 protein is CASSYSGTSYEQYF. The DNA sequence is TGTGCCAGCAGTTACTCAGGGACAAGCTACGAGCAGTACTTC. The chain is made from TRBV6-2 or TRBV6-3 and TRBJ2-7; the D gene is perhaps TRBD1, from 6 matching bases. Deletion took 0 bases off V and 3 bases off J, with a span of 9 bases between the germline ends. According to the germline V gene, CDR1 reads MNHEY and CDR2 reads SVGEGT. The CDR3 measures 14 amino acids from cysteine to phenylalanine. Of the read, only the CDR3 DNA is kept; its 42 bases are in frame from base 1.